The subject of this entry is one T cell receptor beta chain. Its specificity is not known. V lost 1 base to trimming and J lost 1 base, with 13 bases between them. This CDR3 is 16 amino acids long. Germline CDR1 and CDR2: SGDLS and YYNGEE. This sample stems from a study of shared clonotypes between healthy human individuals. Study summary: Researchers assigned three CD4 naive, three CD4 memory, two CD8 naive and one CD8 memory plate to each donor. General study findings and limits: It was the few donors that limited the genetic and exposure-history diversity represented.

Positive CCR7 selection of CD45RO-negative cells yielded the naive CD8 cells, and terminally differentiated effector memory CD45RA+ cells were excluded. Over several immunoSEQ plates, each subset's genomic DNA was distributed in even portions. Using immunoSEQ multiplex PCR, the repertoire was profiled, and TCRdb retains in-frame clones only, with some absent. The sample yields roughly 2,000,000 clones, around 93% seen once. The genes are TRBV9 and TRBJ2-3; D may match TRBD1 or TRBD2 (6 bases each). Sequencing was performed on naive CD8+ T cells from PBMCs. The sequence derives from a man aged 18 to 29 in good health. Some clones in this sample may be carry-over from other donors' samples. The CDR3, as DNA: TGTGCCAGCAGCGTACAGGGGTCGGGAGGCACAGATACGCAGTATTTT. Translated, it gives CASSVQGSGGTDTQYF.